The next 12 T cell receptor beta chains were all read from a single sample in a study of T cell changes during pregnancy in multiple sclerosis. TCRdb's copy holds only in-frame clones and misses some; the assay was immunoSEQ multiplex PCR. The sample includes some 100,000 clones, about 92% of them seen just once. Sample: peripheral blood, taken after pregnancy. All receptors come from a female donor with multiple sclerosis, enrolled in a pregnancy study.

The rearrangement joins TRBV10-3 to TRBJ1-6; TRBD1 agrees at 7 bases. V lost 0 bases, J lost 8 bases, and 4 bases stayed unmatched. The germline V gene has CDR1 ENHRY and CDR2 SYGVKD. The CDR3 length is 15 residues. CDR3 in amino acids: CAISESDRTYSPLHF. CDR3 sequence (DNA): TGTGCCATCAGTGAGTCGGACAGGACCTATTCACCCCTCCACTTT.

This rearrangement joins TRBV7-2 to TRBJ1-4; 9 bases line up with TRBD1. The CDR3 length is 15 residues. Losses at the gene ends were 1 base for V and 4 bases for J; bases not matched to a gene: 1. Germline V lookup: CDR1 SGHTA, CDR2 FQGNSA. CDR3 nucleotides: TGTGCCAGCAGCTTAGTGGGACAGGGTAATGAAAAACTGTTTTTT. Translating it yields CASSLVGQGNEKLFF.

The V and J genes are TRBV30 and TRBJ1-6; D gene uncertain. The V and J ends lost 0 bases and 8 bases respectively, with 8 bases between them. This CDR3 has 13 amino acids. The germline V gene encodes CDR1 GTSNPN and CDR2 SVGIG (reference sequence). The CDR3 loop reads CAWSVLVDSPLHF. In DNA, the CDR3 is TGTGCCTGGAGTGTACTTGTGGATTCACCCCTCCACTTT. The variable domain in full, completed from reference TRBV30 and TRBJ1-6, reads SQTIHQWPATLVQPVGSPLSLECTVEGTSNPNLYWYRQAAGRGLQLLFYSVGIGQISSEVPQNLSASRPQDRQFILSSKKLLLSDSGFYLCAWSVLVDSPLHFGNGTRLTVT.

CDR3 DNA sequence: TGTGCCAGCACTACAGGGATCAGAAACACCATATATTTT. Translating gives CASTTGIRNTIYF. This chain uses TRBV6-6 with TRBJ1-3, with TRBD1 as a possible D gene (6 bases). This CDR3 contains 13 residues. CDR1 is MNHNY and CDR2 is SVGAGI in the germline V gene (reference sequence). Trimming cost V 7 bases and J 5 bases, with 12 bases left between them.

The V and J genes are TRBV29-1 and TRBJ2-2, with a tentative D call TRBD1 (6 bases). The germline V gene encodes CDR1 SQVTM and CDR2 ANQGSEA. Trimming took off 6 bases at V and 4 bases at J, with 12 bases between the two ends. The CDR3 spans 13 residues. The DNA for the CDR3 is TGCAGCGTAGCCGGGACATCCACCGGGGAGCTGTTTTTT. Translated: CSVAGTSTGELFF.

The chain is built from TRBV7-6 and TRBJ2-7; tentatively, D is TRBD2 (6 bases). CDR3 length: 14 amino acids. Germline-derived CDR1 and CDR2 are SGHVS and FNYEAQ. Trimming pared 5 bases from V and 3 bases from J, leaving 14 bases between. CDR3 coding DNA: TGTGCCAGCAGCGGAACGGCAGCGGGCTACGAGCAGTACTTC. It encodes CASSGTAAGYEQYF.

The chain joins TRBV7-3 to TRBJ2-5; TRBD2 agrees at 12 bases. In germline, CDR1 is SGHTA, CDR2 FQGTGA. The CDR3 loop spans 16 amino acids. V lost 2 bases and J lost 2; bases outside the gene matches: 3. CDR3 sequence (DNA): TGTGCCAGCAGCTTAGGGCTAGCGGGGGGGCAAGAGACCCAGTACTTC. Translated: CASSLGLAGGQETQYF.

Here the CDR3 reads CASSLKGGPGNEQFF. The CDR3 DNA is TGTGCCAGCAGCTTAAAGGGGGGGCCGGGAAATGAGCAGTTCTTC. The chain has TRBV7-9 and TRBJ2-1, with D possibly being TRBD2 (7 bases). The CDR3 covers 15 residues. Trimming cost V 2 bases and J 7 bases, with 15 bases left between them. CDR1 SEHNR and CDR2 FQNEAQ come from the germline V gene (reference sequence).

V gene TRBV28 combines with J gene TRBJ2-7; TRBD1 aligns across 7 bases. Germline V lookup: CDR1 MDHEN, CDR2 SYDVKM. The CDR3 consists of 14 residues. After removal of 2 bases from V and 4 bases from J, the junction contained 5 bases not matched to a gene. The CDR3 sequence: CASSLETGQYEQYF. For the CDR3, the DNA is TGTGCCAGCAGTTTAGAGACAGGGCAGTACGAGCAGTACTTC.

This chain connects TRBV27 to TRBJ2-7; a possible D gene is TRBD2 (6 bases). The V end was cut by 6 bases, the J end by 2 bases, with 23 bases between. Germline-derived CDR1 and CDR2 are MNHEY and SMNVEV (reference sequence). CDR3 size: 17 residues. The CDR3: CASSSRLDRNGTYEQYF. The CDR3 DNA sequence: TGTGCCAGCAGCAGCCGACTAGACAGAAATGGAACCTACGAGCAGTACTTC.

The V gene is TRBV7-2, the J gene TRBJ1-2; D not resolved. Trimming removed 3 bases from V and 8 bases from J, with 13 bases in between. The CDR3 is 13 amino acids. The germline V gene encodes CDR1 SGHTA and CDR2 FQGNSA. DNA of the CDR3: TGTGCCAGCAGCTTTGGGAGGGTGAGGGGCTACACCTTC. It encodes CASSFGRVRGYTF.

This chain joins TRBV19 and TRBJ1-4; no firm D call. Germline V lookup: CDR1 LNHDA, CDR2 SQIVND (reference sequence). The CDR3 length is 15 residues. V was cut by 3 bases and J by 7 bases, with 15 bases left in between. CDR3 sequence (DNA): TGTGCCAGTAGTATCTTGCCAGGAAGCAGTGAAAAACTGTTTTTT. It encodes CASSILPGSSEKLFF.